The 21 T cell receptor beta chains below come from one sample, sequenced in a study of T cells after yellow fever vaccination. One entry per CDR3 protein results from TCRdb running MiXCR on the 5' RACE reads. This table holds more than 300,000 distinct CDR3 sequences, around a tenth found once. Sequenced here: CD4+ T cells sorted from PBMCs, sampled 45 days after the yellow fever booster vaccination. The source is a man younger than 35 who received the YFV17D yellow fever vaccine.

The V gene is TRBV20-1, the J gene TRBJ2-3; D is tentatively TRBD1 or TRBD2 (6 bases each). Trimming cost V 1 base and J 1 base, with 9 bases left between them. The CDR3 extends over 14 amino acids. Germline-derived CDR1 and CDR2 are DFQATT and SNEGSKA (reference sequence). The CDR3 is CSARVGGRTDTQYF. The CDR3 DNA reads TGCAGTGCTAGAGTTGGGGGGCGCACAGATACGCAGTATTTT.

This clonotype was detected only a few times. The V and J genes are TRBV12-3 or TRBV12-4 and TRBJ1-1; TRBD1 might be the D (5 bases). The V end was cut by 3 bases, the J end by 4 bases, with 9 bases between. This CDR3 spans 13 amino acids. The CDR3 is CASSFWGATEAFF. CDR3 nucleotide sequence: TGTGCCAGCAGTTTCTGGGGCGCCACTGAAGCTTTCTTT.

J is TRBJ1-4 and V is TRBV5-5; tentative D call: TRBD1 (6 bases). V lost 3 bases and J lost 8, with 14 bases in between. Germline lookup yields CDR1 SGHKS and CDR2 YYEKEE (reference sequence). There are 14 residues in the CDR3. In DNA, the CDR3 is TGTGCCAGCAGCTCACAGGGCTTTGGGGAAAAACTGTTTTTT. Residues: CASSSQGFGEKLFF.

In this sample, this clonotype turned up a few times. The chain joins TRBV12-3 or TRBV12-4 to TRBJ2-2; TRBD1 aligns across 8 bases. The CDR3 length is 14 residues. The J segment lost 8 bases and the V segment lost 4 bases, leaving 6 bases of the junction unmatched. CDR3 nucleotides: TGTGCCAGCAGTTCCGACAGGGGTTGGGGGGAGCTGTTTTTT. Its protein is CASSSDRGWGELFF.

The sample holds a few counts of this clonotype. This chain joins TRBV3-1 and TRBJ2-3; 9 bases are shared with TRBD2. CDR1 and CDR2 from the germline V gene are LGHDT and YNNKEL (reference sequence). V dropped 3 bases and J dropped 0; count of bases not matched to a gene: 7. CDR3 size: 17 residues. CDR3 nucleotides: TGTGCCAGCAGCCAGCCGCTAGCGGGACGTAGCACAGATACGCAGTATTTT. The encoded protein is CASSQPLAGRSTDTQYF.

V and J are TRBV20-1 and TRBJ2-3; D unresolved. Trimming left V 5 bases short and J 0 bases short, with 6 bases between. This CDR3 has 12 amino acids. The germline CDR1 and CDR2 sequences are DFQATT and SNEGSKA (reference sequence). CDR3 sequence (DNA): TGCAGTGCTGGTACTAGCACAGATACGCAGTATTTT. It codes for CSAGTSTDTQYF.

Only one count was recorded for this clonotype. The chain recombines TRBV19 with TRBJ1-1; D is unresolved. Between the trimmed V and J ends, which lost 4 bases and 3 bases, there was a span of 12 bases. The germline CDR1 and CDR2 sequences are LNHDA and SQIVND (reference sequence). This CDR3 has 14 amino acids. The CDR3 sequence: CASSSRMGHTEAFF. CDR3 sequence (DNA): TGTGCCAGTAGTAGCAGGATGGGTCACACTGAAGCTTTCTTT.

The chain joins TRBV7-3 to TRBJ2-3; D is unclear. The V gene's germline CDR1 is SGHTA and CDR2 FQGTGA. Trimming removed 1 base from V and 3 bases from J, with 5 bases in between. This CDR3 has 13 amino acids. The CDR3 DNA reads TGTGCCAGCAGCTTAAGCGTTACAGATACGCAGTATTTT. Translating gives CASSLSVTDTQYF. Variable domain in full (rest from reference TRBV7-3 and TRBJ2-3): GAGVSQTPSNKVTEKGKYVELRCDPISGHTALYWYRQSLGQGPEFLIYFQGTGAADDSGLPNDRFFAVRPEGSVSTLKIQRTERGDSAVYLCASSLSVTDTQYFGPGTRLTVL.

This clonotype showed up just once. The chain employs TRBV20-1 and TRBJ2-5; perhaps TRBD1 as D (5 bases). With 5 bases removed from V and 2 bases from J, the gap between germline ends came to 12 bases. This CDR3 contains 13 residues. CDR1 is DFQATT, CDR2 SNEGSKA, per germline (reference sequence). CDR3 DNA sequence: TGCAGTGCTGAAGGCAGGGTTCAAGAGACCCAGTACTTC. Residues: CSAEGRVQETQYF.

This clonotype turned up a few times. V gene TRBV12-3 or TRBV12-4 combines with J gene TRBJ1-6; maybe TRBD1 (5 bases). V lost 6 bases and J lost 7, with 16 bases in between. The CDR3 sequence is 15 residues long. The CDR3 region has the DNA TGTGCCAGCAGCCAGAGGGACGGAGCAAATTCACCCCTCCACTTT. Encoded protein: CASSQRDGANSPLHF.

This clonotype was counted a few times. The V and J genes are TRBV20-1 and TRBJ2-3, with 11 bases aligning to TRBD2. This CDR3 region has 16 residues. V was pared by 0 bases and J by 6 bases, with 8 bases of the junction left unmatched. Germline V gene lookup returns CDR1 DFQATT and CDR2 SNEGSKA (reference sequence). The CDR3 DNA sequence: TGCAGTGCTAGAGATAGCGGGGGGGGCAGCTTGGATACGCAGTATTTT. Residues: CSARDSGGGSLDTQYF.

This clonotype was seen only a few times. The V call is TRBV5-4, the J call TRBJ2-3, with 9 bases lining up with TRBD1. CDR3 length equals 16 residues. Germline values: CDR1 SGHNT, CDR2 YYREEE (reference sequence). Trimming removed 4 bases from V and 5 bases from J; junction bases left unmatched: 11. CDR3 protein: CASSPDRGGGQDTQYF. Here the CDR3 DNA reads TGTGCCAGCAGCCCGGACAGGGGCGGTGGTCAAGATACGCAGTATTTT.

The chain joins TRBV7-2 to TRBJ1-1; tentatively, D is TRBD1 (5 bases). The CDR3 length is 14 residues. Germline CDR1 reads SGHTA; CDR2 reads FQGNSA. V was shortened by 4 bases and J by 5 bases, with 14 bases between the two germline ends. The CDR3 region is CASSSGLAATEAFF. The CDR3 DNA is TGTGCCAGCAGCTCAGGGTTGGCGGCGACTGAAGCTTTCTTT.

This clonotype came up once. CDR3 DNA sequence: TGTGCCAGCAGCTTGGCCGATGTTAGGTATTTT. Translation gives CASSLADVRYF. J is TRBJ2-3 and V is TRBV5-4; D is uncertain. This CDR3 has 11 amino acids. V was clipped by 0 bases and J by 14 bases, with 10 bases between them. From germline, CDR1 is SGHNT and CDR2 YYREEE (reference sequence).

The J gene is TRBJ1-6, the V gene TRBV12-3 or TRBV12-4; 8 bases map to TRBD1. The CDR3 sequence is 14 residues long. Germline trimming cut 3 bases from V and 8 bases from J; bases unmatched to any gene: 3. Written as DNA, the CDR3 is TGTGCCAGCAGTTTGGGGACAGGACATTCACCCCTCCACTTT. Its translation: CASSLGTGHSPLHF.

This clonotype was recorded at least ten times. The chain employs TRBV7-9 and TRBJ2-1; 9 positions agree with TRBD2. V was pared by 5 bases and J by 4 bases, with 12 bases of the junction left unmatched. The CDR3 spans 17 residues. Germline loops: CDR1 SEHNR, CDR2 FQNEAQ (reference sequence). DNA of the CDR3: TGTGCCAGCAGCGCACCCCCTCGACTAGCGGTTTACAATGAGCAGTTCTTC. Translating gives CASSAPPRLAVYNEQFF.

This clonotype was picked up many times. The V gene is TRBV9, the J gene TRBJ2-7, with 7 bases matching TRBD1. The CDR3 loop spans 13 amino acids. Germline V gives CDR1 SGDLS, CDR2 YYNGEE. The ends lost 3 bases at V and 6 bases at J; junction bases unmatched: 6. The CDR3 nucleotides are TGTGCCAGCAGCGCAGAGGGACAGCGCGAGCAGTACTTC. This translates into CASSAEGQREQYF.

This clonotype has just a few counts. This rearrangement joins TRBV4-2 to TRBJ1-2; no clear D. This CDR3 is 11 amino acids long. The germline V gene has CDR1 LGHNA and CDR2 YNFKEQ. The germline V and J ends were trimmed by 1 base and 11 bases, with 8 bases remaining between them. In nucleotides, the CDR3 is TGTGCCAGCAGCCAAGCCCTGGGGTACACCTTC. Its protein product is CASSQALGYTF.

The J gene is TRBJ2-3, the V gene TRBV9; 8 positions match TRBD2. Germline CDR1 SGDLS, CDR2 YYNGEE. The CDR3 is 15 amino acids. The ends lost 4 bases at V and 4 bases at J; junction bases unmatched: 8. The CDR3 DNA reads TGTGCCAGCAGCCCTCACCAGCGGGGGTCAGATACGCAGTATTTT. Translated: CASSPHQRGSDTQYF.

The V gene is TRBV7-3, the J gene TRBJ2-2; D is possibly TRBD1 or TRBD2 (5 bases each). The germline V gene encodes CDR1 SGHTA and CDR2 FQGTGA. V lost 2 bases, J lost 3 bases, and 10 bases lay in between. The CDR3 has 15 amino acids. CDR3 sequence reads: CASSLLRGHTGELFF. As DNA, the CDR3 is TGTGCCAGCAGCTTACTCCGGGGCCACACCGGGGAGCTGTTTTTT.

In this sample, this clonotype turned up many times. This CDR3 reads CASSVGQVNTEAFF. In DNA, the CDR3 is TGTGCCAGCAGCGTCGGACAGGTGAACACTGAAGCTTTCTTT. This chain connects TRBV7-9 to TRBJ1-1; 7 bases map to TRBD1. The CDR3 has 14 residues. The V and J ends lost 5 bases and 0 bases, in that order; junction bases with no gene match: 3. CDR1 is SEHNR, CDR2 FQNEAQ, per germline (reference sequence).